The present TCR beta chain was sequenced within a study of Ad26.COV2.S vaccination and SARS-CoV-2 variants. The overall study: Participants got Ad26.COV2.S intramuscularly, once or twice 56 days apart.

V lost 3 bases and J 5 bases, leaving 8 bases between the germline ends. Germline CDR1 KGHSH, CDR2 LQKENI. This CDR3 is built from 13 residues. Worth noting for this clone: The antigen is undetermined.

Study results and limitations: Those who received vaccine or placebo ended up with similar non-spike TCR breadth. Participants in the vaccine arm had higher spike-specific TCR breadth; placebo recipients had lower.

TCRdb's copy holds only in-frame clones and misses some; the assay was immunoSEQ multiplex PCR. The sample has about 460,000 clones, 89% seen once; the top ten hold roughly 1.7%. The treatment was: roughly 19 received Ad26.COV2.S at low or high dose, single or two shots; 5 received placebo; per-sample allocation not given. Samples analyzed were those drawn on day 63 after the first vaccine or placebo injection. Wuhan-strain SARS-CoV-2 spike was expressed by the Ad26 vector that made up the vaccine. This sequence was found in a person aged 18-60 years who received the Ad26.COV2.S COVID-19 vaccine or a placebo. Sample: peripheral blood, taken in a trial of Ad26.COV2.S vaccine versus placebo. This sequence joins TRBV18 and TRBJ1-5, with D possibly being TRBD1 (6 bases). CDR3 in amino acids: CASSPEGDQPQHF. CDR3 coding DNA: TGTGCCAGCTCACCCGAGGGGGATCAGCCCCAGCATTTT.